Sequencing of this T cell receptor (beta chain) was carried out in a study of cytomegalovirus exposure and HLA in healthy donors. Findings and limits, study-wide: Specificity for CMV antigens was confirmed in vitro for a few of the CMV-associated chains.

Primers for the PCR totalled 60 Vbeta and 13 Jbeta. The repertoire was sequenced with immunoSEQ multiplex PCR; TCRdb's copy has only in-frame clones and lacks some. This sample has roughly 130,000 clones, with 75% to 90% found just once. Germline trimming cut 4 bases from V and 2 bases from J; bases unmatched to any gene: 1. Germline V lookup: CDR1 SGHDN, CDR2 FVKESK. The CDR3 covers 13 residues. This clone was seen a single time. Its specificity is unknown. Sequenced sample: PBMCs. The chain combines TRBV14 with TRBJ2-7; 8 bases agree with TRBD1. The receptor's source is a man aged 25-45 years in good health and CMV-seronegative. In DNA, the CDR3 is TGTGCCAGCAGCCCGGACAGGGCCTACGAGCAGTACTTC. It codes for CASSPDRAYEQYF.